This TCR beta chain stems from a study of shared clonotypes between healthy human individuals. About the study: Each donor contributed plates that comprised three CD4 naive, three CD4 memory, two CD8 naive and one CD8 memory. General observations from the study: Estimated richness was generally greater in naive than memory subsets.

Trimming took off 5 bases at V and 2 bases at J, with 9 bases between the two ends. The CDR3 runs 13 residues. Germline V gives CDR1 SGHNT, CDR2 YENEEA. In its sample, this clone was seen once. Its antigen is not identified. Over several immunoSEQ plates, each subset's genomic DNA was distributed in even portions. Original analysis: Junction-only sequences produced by ImmunoSEQ had no quality scores, so filtering differed. Measured with immunoSEQ multiplex PCR; TCRdb has only the in-frame clones, and not every one. V and J calls plus clone size are reproduced from that table; the DNA served to infer D and trimming. The repertoire holds millions of clones, with approximately 90% as singletons.

The chain couples TRBV11-3 to TRBJ2-5; D is possibly TRBD1 (6 bases). This TCR derives from a young man in good health. Sequencing used naive CD4+ T cells sorted from blood. Subset: CD45RA+ positively selected. The CDR3 region has the DNA TGTGCCAGCAGCCGCGGACAGCAAGAGACCCAGTACTTC. Translated, it gives CASSRGQQETQYF.